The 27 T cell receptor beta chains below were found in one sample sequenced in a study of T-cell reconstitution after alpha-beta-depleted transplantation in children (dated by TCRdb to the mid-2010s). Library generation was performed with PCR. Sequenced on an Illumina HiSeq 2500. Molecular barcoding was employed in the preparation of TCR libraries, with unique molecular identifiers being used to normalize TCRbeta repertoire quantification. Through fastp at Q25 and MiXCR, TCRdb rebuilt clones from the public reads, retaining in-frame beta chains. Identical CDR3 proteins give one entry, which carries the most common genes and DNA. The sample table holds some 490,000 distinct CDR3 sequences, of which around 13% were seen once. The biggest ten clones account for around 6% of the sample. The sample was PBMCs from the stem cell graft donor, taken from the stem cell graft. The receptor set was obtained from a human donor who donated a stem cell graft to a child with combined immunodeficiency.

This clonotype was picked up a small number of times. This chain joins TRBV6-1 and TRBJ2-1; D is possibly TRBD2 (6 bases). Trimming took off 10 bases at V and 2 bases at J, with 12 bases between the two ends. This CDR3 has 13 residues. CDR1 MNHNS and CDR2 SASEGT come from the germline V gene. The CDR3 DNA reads TGTGCCACACGGGACTTTCCCTACAATGAGCAGTTCTTC. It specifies CATRDFPYNEQFF.

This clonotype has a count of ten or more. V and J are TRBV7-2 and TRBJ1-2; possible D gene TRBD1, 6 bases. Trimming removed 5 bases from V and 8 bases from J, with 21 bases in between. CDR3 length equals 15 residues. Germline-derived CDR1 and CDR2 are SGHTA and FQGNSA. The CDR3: CASSPNRGSFYGYTF. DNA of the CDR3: TGTGCCAGCAGCCCAAATAGGGGGAGCTTCTACGGCTACACCTTC.

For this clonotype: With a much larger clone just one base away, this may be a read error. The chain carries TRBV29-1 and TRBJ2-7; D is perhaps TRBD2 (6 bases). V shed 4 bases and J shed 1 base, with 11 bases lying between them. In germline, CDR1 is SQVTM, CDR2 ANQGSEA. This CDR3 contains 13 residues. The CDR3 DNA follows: TGCAGCGTTGCCAGCGCGGGATCCTACGAGCAGTACTTC. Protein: CSVASAGSYEQYF.

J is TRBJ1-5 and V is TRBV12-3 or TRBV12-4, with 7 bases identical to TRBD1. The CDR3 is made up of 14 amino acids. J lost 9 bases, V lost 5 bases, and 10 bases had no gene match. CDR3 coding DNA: TGTGCCAGCAGTAGGGACAGCTATGATCGGCCCCAGCATTTT. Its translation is CASSRDSYDRPQHF.

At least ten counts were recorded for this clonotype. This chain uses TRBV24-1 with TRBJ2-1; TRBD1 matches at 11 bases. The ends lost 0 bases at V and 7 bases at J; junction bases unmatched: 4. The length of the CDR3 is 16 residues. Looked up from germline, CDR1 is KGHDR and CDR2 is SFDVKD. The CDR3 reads CATSDLTGTGGNEQFF. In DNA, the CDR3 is TGTGCCACCAGTGATTTGACCGGGACAGGGGGGAATGAGCAGTTCTTC.

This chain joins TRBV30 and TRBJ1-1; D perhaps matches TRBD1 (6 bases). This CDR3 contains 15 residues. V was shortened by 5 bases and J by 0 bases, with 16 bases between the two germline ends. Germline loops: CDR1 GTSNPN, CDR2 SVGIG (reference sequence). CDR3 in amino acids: CAWESGGFMNTEAFF. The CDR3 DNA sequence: TGTGCCTGGGAATCCGGGGGCTTCATGAACACTGAAGCTTTCTTT.

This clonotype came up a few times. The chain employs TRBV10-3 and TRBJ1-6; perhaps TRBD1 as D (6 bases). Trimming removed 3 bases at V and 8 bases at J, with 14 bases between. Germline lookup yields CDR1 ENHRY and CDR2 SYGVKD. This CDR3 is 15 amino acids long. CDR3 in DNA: TGTGCCATCAGTGATAGGGTCAGGGGAGATTCACCCCTCCACTTT. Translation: CAISDRVRGDSPLHF.

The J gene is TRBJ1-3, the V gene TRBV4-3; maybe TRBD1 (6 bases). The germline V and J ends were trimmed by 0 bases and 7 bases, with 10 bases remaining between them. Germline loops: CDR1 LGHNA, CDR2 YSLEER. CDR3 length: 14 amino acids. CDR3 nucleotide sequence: TGCGCCAGCAGCCAAGATGCAGGGGTGAACACCATATATTTT. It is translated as CASSQDAGVNTIYF.

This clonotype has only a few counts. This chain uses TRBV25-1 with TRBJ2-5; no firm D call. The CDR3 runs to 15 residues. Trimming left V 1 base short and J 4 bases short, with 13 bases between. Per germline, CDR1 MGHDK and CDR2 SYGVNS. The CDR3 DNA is TGTGCCAGCAGTGAATTCTTTCCAGATACAGAGACCCAGTACTTC. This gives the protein CASSEFFPDTETQYF.

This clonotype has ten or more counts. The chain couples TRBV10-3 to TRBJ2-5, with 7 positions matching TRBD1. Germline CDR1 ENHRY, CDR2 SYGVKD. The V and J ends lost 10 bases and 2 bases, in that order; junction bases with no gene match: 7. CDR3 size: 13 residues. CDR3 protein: CATEEQGQETQYF. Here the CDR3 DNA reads TGTGCCACCGAGGAACAGGGGCAAGAGACCCAGTACTTC.

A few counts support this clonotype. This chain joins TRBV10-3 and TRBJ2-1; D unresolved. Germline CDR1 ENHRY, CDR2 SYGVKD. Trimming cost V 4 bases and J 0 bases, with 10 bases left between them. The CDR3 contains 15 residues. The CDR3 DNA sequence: TGTGCCATCAGTGTAGCCCCAAGCTCCTACAATGAGCAGTTCTTC. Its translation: CAISVAPSSYNEQFF.

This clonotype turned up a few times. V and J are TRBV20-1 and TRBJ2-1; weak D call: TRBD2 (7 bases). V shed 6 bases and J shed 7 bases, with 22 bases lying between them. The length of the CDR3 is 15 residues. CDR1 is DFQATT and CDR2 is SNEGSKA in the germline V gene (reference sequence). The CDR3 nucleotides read TGCAGTGCCGGAGGGGGGGGGAGGGAGGTAAATGAGCAGTTCTTC. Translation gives CSAGGGGREVNEQFF.

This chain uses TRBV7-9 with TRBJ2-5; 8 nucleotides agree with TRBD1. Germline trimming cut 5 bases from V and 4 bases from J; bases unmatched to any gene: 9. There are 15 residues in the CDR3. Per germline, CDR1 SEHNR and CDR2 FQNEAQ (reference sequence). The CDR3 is CASSLGQVNLETQYF. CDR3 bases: TGTGCCAGCAGCCTGGGACAGGTTAATTTAGAGACCCAGTACTTC.

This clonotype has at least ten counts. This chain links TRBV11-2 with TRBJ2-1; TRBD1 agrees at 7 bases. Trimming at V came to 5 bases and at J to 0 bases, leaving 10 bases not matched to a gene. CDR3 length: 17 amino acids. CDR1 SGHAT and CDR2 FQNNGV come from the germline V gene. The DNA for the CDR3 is TGTGCCAGCAGCCATCCATTGAGGGGGCTCTCCTACAATGAGCAGTTCTTC. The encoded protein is CASSHPLRGLSYNEQFF.

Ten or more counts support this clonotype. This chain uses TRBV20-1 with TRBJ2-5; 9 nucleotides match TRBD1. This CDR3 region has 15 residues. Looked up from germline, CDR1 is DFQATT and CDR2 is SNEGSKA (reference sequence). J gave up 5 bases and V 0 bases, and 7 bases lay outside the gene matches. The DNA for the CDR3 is TGCAGTGCTAGAGATTGGGGACAGGGCGATGAGACCCAGTACTTC. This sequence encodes CSARDWGQGDETQYF.

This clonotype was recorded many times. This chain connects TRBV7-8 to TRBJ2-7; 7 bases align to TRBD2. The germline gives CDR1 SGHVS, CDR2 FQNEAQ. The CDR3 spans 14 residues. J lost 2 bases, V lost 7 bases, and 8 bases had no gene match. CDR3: CASTLGGSAYEQYF. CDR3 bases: TGTGCCAGCACCCTAGGCGGGAGTGCCTACGAGCAGTACTTC.

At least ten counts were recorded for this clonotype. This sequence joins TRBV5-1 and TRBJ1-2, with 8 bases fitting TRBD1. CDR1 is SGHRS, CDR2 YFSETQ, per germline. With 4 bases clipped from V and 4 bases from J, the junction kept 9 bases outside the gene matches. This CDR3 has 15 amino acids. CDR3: CASSIHRGSGYGYTF. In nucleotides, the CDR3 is TGCGCCAGCAGCATCCACAGGGGGAGTGGCTATGGCTACACCTTC.

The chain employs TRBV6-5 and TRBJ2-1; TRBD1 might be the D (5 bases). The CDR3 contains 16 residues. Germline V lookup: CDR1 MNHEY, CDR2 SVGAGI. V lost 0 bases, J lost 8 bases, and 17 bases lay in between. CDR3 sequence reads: CASSYSSQGKGDEQFF. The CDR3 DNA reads TGTGCCAGCAGTTACTCGAGCCAGGGTAAAGGGGATGAGCAGTTCTTC.

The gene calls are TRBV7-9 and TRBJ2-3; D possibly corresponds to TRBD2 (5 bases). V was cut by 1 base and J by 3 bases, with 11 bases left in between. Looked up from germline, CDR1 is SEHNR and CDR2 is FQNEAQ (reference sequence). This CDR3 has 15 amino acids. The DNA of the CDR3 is TGTGCCAGCAGCTTAGTGGACTTTCCTACAGATACGCAGTATTTT. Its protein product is CASSLVDFPTDTQYF.

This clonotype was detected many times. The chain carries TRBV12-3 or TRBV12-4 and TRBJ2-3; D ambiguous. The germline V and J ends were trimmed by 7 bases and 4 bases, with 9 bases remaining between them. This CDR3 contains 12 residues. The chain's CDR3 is CASTSRADTQYF. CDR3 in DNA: TGTGCCAGCACTTCTAGAGCAGATACGCAGTATTTT.

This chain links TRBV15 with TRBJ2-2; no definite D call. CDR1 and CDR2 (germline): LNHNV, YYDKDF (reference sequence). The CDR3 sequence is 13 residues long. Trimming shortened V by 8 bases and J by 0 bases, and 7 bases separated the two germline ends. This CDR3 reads CATLGSNTGELFF. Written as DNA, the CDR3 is TGTGCCACCCTCGGGTCGAACACCGGGGAGCTGTTTTTT.

The CDR3 loop reads CASSQSLQNNNEKLFF. The CDR3, as DNA: TGCGCCAGCTCTCAGTCTCTCCAGAATAATAATGAAAAACTGTTTTTT. V is TRBV5-1 and J is TRBJ1-4; D call uncertain. The CDR3 covers 16 residues. Germline-derived CDR1 and CDR2 are SGHRS and YFSETQ. V was cut by 7 bases and J by 4 bases, with 20 bases left in between.

This CDR3 reads CASSPGLAGAETQYF. The CDR3 nucleotides read TGTGCCAGCTCACCCGGACTAGCGGGGGCAGAGACCCAGTACTTC. The chain recombines TRBV18 with TRBJ2-5; 13 bases map to TRBD2. This CDR3 spans 15 amino acids. Trimming removed 3 bases from V and 4 bases from J; junction bases left unmatched: 2. CDR1 is KGHSH and CDR2 is LQKENI in the germline V gene.

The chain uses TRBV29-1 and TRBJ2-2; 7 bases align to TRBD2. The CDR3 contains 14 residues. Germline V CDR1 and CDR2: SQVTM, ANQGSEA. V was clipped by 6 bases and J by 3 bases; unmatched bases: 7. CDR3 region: CSVSSGPYTGELFF. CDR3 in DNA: TGCAGCGTATCTAGCGGACCCTACACCGGGGAGCTGTTTTTT.

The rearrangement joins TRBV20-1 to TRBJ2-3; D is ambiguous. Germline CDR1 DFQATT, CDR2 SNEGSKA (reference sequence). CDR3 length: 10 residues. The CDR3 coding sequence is TGCAGCTCCTCCACAGATACGCAGTATTTT. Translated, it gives CSSSTDTQYF.

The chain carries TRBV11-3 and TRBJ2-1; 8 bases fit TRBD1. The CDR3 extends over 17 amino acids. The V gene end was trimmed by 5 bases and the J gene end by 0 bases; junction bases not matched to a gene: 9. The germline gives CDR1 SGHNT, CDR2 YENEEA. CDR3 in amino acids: CASSAAGGSSSYNEQFF. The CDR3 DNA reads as TGTGCCAGCAGCGCCGCAGGGGGCTCGAGCTCCTACAATGAGCAGTTCTTC.

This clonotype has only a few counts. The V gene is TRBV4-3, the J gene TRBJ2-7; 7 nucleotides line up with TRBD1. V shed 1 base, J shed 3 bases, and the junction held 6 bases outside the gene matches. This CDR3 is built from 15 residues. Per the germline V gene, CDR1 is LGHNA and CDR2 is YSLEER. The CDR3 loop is CASSQGAGGYYEQYF. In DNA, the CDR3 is TGCGCCAGCAGCCAAGGCGCAGGGGGATACTACGAGCAGTACTTC.